The 5 T cell receptor beta chains below come from one sample, sequenced in a study of blood T cell repertoires in COVID-19. The method was immunoSEQ multiplex PCR; TCRdb's version includes in-frame clones alone and lacks a portion of them. The table lists approximately 37,000 clones, about 90% of them singletons. Sequencing input: peripheral blood. These TCRs come from a man older than 75 with active COVID-19.

The chain carries TRBV15 and TRBJ1-5; D is undetermined. The CDR3 has 15 residues. Trimming shortened V by 0 bases and J by 2 bases, and 8 bases separated the two germline ends. Germline CDR1 and CDR2: LNHNV and YYDKDF (reference sequence). CDR3 nucleotides: TGTGCCACCAGCAGAGATGGCGGTCGCAATCAGCCCCAGCATTTT. It translates to CATSRDGGRNQPQHF.

The rearrangement joins TRBV27 to TRBJ2-7; D uncertain. The V gene's germline CDR1 is MNHEY and CDR2 SMNVEV (reference sequence). Trimming left V 4 bases short and J 0 bases short, with 13 bases between. This CDR3 has 15 residues. CDR3 protein: CASSSPTLSSYEQYF. The CDR3 DNA reads as TGTGCCAGCAGTTCCCCAACGTTGAGCTCCTACGAGCAGTACTTC.

The chain has TRBV28 and TRBJ2-3, with 14 bases identical to TRBD2. There are 17 residues in the CDR3. Germline V gives CDR1 MDHEN, CDR2 SYDVKM. Germline trimming cut 2 bases from V and 8 bases from J; bases unmatched to any gene: 9. CDR3 nucleotide sequence: TGTGCCAGCAGTTTAGGGACTAGCGGGAGCGGGAGAGGTACGCAGTATTTT. Protein sequence: CASSLGTSGSGRGTQYF.

The chain has TRBV25-1 and TRBJ2-4; perhaps TRBD1 as D (5 bases). Deletions cut 0 bases from V and 9 bases from J, with 15 bases between. CDR1 MGHDK and CDR2 SYGVNS come from the germline V gene. CDR3 length equals 15 residues. CDR3 coding DNA: TGTGCCAGCAGTGAATATATTTGCGTTACAGGCATTCAGTACTTC. This encodes CASSEYICVTGIQYF.

A single count supports this clone. This chain connects TRBV6-2 or TRBV6-3 to TRBJ2-1; TRBD2 might be the D (6 bases). Trimming took 1 base from V and 6 from J, leaving 13 bases between them. CDR1 and CDR2 (germline): MNHEY, SVGEGT. CDR3 size: 15 residues. Written as DNA, the CDR3 is TGTGCCAGCAGTTACTTGGGAGTGGGGGGCAATGAGCAGTTCTTC. Protein sequence: CASSYLGVGGNEQFF.